This T cell receptor beta chain was sequenced for a study of cytomegalovirus exposure and HLA in healthy donors. With 60 Vbeta and 13 Jbeta primers, the PCR was carried out. The assay was immunoSEQ multiplex PCR, and TCRdb's table has in-frame clones only and misses some. The data show 150,000 to 200,000 clones, around 76% seen once. This CDR3 is built from 13 residues. The germline CDR1 and CDR2 sequences are SEHNR and FQNEAQ (reference sequence). In regard to this clone: The junction departs from the called germline gene at one end, perhaps through a read error.

The rearrangement links TRBV7-9 to TRBJ1-1, with D possibly matching TRBD1 (6 bases). The sequence was obtained from a man between 25 and 39 years old in good health and CMV-seronegative. Sample: PBMCs. CDR3 coding DNA: TGTGCCAGCAGCTTCGACAGGAACACTGAAGATTTCTTT. This translates into CASSFDRNTEDFF.